This is a list of T cell receptor beta chains from one sample in a study of T cell responses to AZD1222 COVID-19 vaccine. Method: immunoSEQ multiplex PCR; TCRdb's copy keeps in-frame clones and lacks some. The sample includes about 92,000 clones, roughly 90% of them seen just once. The starting material was peripheral blood, obtained on day 0 of AZD1222 vaccination. These receptors originate from an adult in good health. CDR3s include the opening cysteine and the closing phenylalanine or tryptophan. A D gene is named only where the DNA matches it firmly. Part of the rows lack a size; the others show once, few, many or a class for expanded clones.

TRBD1	NA	TRBV6-5	TRBJ2-2	CASSRGRTGELFF	TGTGCCAGCAGCAGGGGGCGGACCGGGGAGCTGTTTTTT
NA	NA	TRBV10-3	TRBJ1-2	CAISESEGNIYGYTF	TGTGCCATCAGTGAGTCTGAGGGGAACATCTATGGCTACACCTTC
TRBD1	NA	TRBV28	TRBJ1-5	CASSLLRTGVGNQPQHF	TGTGCCAGCAGTTTATTAAGGACAGGGGTCGGCAATCAGCCCCAGCATTTT
NA	NA	TRBV4-2	TRBJ2-7	CASSQDLGTYEQYF	TGTGCCAGCAGCCAAGATTTGGGTACCTACGAGCAGTACTTC
TRBD1	NA	TRBV2	TRBJ2-1	CASRLDRGEFNEQFF	TGTGCCAGCAGACTGGACAGGGGGGAGTTCAATGAGCAGTTCTTC
TRBD1	NA	TRBV18	TRBJ1-1	CASSPPGTVNTEAFF	TGTGCCAGCTCCCCACCGGGGACAGTGAACACTGAAGCTTTCTTT
NA	NA	TRBV2	TRBJ1-2	CASSEESPGFSGYTF	TGTGCCAGCAGTGAAGAAAGCCCAGGATTTAGTGGCTACACCTTC
TRBD1	NA	TRBV7-8	TRBJ1-2	CASSTRTGAGYGYTF	TGTGCCAGCAGCACTCGGACAGGGGCGGGCTATGGCTACACCTTC
NA	NA	TRBV11-2	TRBJ1-1	CASSLSGPNTEAFF	TGTGCCAGCAGCTTGTCGGGACCGAACACTGAAGCTTTCTTT
NA	once	TRBV4-2	TRBJ1-1	CASSQEPAKNTEAFF	TGTGCCAGCAGCCAAGAGCCAGCGAAGAACACTGAAGCTTTCTTT
NA	NA	TRBV7-3	TRBJ1-1	CASSRGDGAEAFF	TGTGCCAGCAGCCGGGGGGATGGCGCTGAAGCTTTCTTT
NA	NA	TRBV5-1	TRBJ2-5	CASSRSDRETQYF	TGCGCCAGCAGCAGATCTGACAGAGAGACCCAGTACTTC
TRBD1	NA	TRBV3-1/TRBV3-2	TRBJ2-3	CASSHLTGGKADTQYF	TGTGCCAGCAGCCACTTGACAGGGGGAAAGGCAGATACGCAGTATTTT
TRBD2	NA	TRBV29-1	TRBJ2-1	CSVAPRTSRQKGSYNEQFF	TGCAGCGTGGCTCCTCGGACTAGCAGACAAAAAGGCTCCTACAATGAGCAGTTCTTC
NA	once	TRBV20-1	TRBJ1-2	CSASSARGINYGYTF	TGCAGTGCTAGTAGTGCCAGGGGTATTAACTATGGCTACACCTTC
NA	NA	TRBV2	TRBJ2-3	CASKDGVGGTDTQYF	TGTGCCAGCAAGGATGGTGTTGGCGGCACAGATACGCAGTATTTT
NA	NA	TRBV2	TRBJ1-6	CASSPRRFVDNSPLHF	TGTGCCAGCAGCCCCCGAAGGTTCGTCGATAATTCACCCCTCCACTTT
NA	few	TRBV5-5	TRBJ2-1	CASNLLEGGNEQFF	TGTGCCAGCAACCTCCTGGAAGGGGGCAATGAGCAGTTCTTC
NA	NA	TRBV24-1	TRBJ1-5	CATSDPRLQPQHF	TGTGCCACCAGTGATCCCAGATTACAGCCCCAGCATTTT
TRBD1	NA	TRBV3-1/TRBV3-2	TRBJ2-3	CASSQEDRGTDTQYF	TGTGCCAGCAGCCAGGAAGACAGGGGGACAGATACGCAGTATTTT
TRBD2	NA	TRBV11-2	TRBJ2-7	CASSLAGASGSYEQYF	TGTGCCAGCAGCTTAGCGGGGGCTAGCGGGAGTTACGAGCAGTACTTC
TRBD1	NA	TRBV6-2/TRBV6-3	TRBJ1-5	CASSDTGEQPQHF	TGTGCCAGCAGCGATACAGGGGAGCAGCCCCAGCATTTT
TRBD2	NA	TRBV5-1	TRBJ2-5	CASSLSVAGDQETQYF	TGCGCCAGCAGCTTGTCGGTAGCGGGGGATCAAGAGACCCAGTACTTC
NA	NA	TRBV19	TRBJ1-5	CASSKTKTVDQPQHF	TGTGCCAGTAGCAAGACAAAGACAGTTGATCAGCCCCAGCATTTT
NA	NA	TRBV5-1	TRBJ1-3	CASSWSTGSSGNTIYF	TGCGCCAGCAGCTGGTCCACAGGAAGCTCTGGAAACACCATATATTTT
NA	NA	TRBV28	TRBJ1-4	CASSLAGGASNSGKLFF	TGTGCCAGCAGTTTAGCGGGGGGCGCATCAAACTCTGGAAAACTGTTTTTT
NA	NA	TRBV7-3	TRBJ2-1	CASSIGTSSYNEQFF	TGTGCCAGCAGCATAGGAACTAGCTCCTACAATGAGCAGTTCTTC
TRBD1	NA	TRBV4-1	TRBJ2-5	CASSPTTGGWETQYF	TGCGCCAGCAGCCCCACGACAGGGGGATGGGAGACCCAGTACTTC
NA	NA	TRBV4-1	TRBJ2-2	CASSQAEGSGELFF	TGCGCCAGCAGCCAAGCAGAAGGATCCGGGGAGCTGTTTTTT
NA	NA	TRBV27	TRBJ1-6	CASSLSKGSAYNSPLHF	TGTGCCAGCAGTTTATCTAAAGGGAGCGCCTATAATTCACCCCTCCACTTT
TRBD1	NA	TRBV2	TRBJ2-2	CASSDVQGATGELFF	TGTGCCAGCAGTGACGTACAGGGGGCGACCGGGGAGCTGTTTTTT
TRBD2	NA	TRBV5-6	TRBJ2-4	CASSLISGDVQRDIQYF	TGTGCCAGCAGCTTAATCAGCGGGGACGTCCAAAGGGACATTCAGTACTTC
NA	few	TRBV28	TRBJ1-2	CASSLRGDNYGYTF	TGTGCCAGCAGTTTGAGAGGAGATAACTATGGCTACACCTTC
NA	NA	TRBV19	TRBJ1-4	CASQGFEKLFF	TGTGCCAGCCAGGGGTTTGAAAAACTGTTTTTT
NA	NA	TRBV28	TRBJ1-5	CASSLVNQPQHF	TGTGCCAGCAGTTTAGTGAATCAGCCCCAGCATTTT
TRBD2	NA	TRBV15	TRBJ2-3	CATSRDREGADTQYF	TGTGCCACCAGCAGAGATAGGGAGGGCGCAGATACGCAGTATTTT
TRBD1	NA	TRBV10-1	TRBJ1-2	CASSETETGGSNYGYTF	TGCGCCAGCAGTGAGACTGAGACAGGGGGCTCTAACTATGGCTACACCTTC
NA	NA	TRBV4-1	TRBJ2-2	CASSQYGELFF	TGCGCCAGCAGCCAGTACGGGGAGCTGTTTTTT
NA	once	TRBV18	TRBJ2-4	CASSPPGASKNIQYF	TGTGCCAGCTCACCACCGGGCGCCTCCAAAAACATTCAGTACTTC
NA	NA	TRBV5-1	TRBJ2-3	CASSFQENTDTQYF	TGCGCCAGCAGCTTCCAGGAGAACACAGATACGCAGTATTTT
TRBD2	NA	TRBV5-4	TRBJ2-3	CASSSPSSGRAVDTQYF	TGTGCCAGCAGCTCGCCTTCTAGCGGGAGGGCCGTAGATACGCAGTATTTT
NA	NA	TRBV3-1/TRBV3-2	TRBJ2-1	CASSQVAGNIEFF	TGTGCCAGCAGCCAAGTGGCCGGGAATATTGAGTTCTTC
NA	NA	TRBV6-6	TRBJ1-1	CASSYAQENTEAFF	TGTGCCAGCAGTTACGCGCAGGAGAACACTGAAGCTTTCTTT
TRBD1	NA	TRBV11-2	TRBJ2-5	CASSLTGVEETQYF	TGTGCCAGCAGCTTGACAGGGGTAGAAGAGACCCAGTACTTC
TRBD1	NA	TRBV19	TRBJ1-5	CASSSKTGVSNQPQHF	TGTGCCAGTAGTTCAAAGACAGGGGTTAGCAATCAGCCCCAGCATTTT
TRBD1	NA	TRBV28	TRBJ1-2	CASSLVSVTGKNGYTF	TGTGCCAGCAGTTTGGTCTCAGTGACAGGGAAGAATGGCTACACCTTC
TRBD1	NA	TRBV2	TRBJ2-7	CASSELSRGTYEQYF	TGTGCCAGCAGTGAACTGAGCAGGGGGACCTACGAGCAGTACTTC
TRBD2	NA	TRBV19	TRBJ2-3	CASSGLGASTDTQYF	TGTGCCAGTAGTGGACTAGGAGCTAGCACAGATACGCAGTATTTT